This entry lists 7 T cell receptor beta chains sequenced from one sample in a study of neurological immune-mediated disorders. TCRdb re-called the 5' RACE reads through MiXCR, storing one row per CDR3 protein. The sample lists 55,000 to 70,000 distinct CDR3 sequences, roughly 3.6% occurring once. What was sequenced was PBMCs. These receptors were collected from a man aged 25 to 40 with multiple sclerosis.

In its sample, this clonotype was seen many times. The J gene is TRBJ2-1, the V gene TRBV18; 10 bases are a match to TRBD2. This CDR3 spans 15 amino acids. After removal of 8 bases from V and 3 bases from J, the junction contained 7 bases not matched to a gene. Germline V gene lookup returns CDR1 KGHSH and CDR2 LQKENI. As DNA, the CDR3 is TGTGCCAGCCCACACGGGACTAGCGACTACAATGAGCAGTTCTTC. It encodes CASPHGTSDYNEQFF. Full variable domain (missing parts from reference TRBV18 and TRBJ2-1): NAGVMQNPRHLVRRRGQEARLRCSPMKGHSHVYWYRQLPEEGLKFMVYLQKENIIDESGMPKERFSAEFPKEGPSILRIQQVVRGDSAAYFCASPHGTSDYNEQFFGPGTRLTVL.

The chain couples TRBV27 to TRBJ1-1, with D possibly matching TRBD1 (6 bases). The length of the CDR3 is 15 residues. Trimming pared 0 bases from V and 6 bases from J, leaving 14 bases between. Germline CDR1 reads MNHEY; CDR2 reads SMNVEV (reference sequence). For the CDR3, the DNA is TGTGCCAGCAGTTTATCGCAGGGGACGACGGCTGAAGCTTTCTTT. It translates to CASSLSQGTTAEAFF.

This clonotype was counted at least ten times. The V gene is TRBV20-1, the J gene TRBJ2-7, with a possible D match to TRBD1 (6 bases). Trimming removed 3 bases at V and 0 bases at J, with 12 bases between. The CDR3 length is 14 residues. The germline V gene has CDR1 DFQATT and CDR2 SNEGSKA (reference sequence). The CDR3: CSARSTGISYEQYF. The CDR3 DNA reads TGCAGTGCTAGGTCTACAGGGATCTCCTACGAGCAGTACTTC.

This clonotype was counted many times. The V and J genes are TRBV4-2 and TRBJ2-1, with 10 bases matching TRBD2. The CDR3 consists of 18 residues. V lost 0 bases and J lost 5; bases outside the gene matches: 10. Germline CDR1 LGHNA, CDR2 YNFKEQ. Written as DNA, the CDR3 is TGTGCCAGCAGCCAAGATGCCAGCGGGGGGGCGGGGAACAATGAGCAGTTCTTC. Protein product: CASSQDASGGAGNNEQFF.

Ten or more counts support this clonotype. The V and J genes are TRBV5-1 and TRBJ2-7; 7 nucleotides match TRBD2. The CDR3 length is 13 residues. Unmatched junction bases numbered 3, after V lost 4 bases and J lost 2 bases. Per germline, CDR1 SGHRS and CDR2 YFSETQ. CDR3 sequence: CASSPGLTYEQYF. For the CDR3, the DNA is TGCGCCAGCAGCCCGGGACTAACCTACGAGCAGTACTTC.

This clonotype was counted ten times or more. The chain employs TRBV7-2 and TRBJ1-1; tentative D call: TRBD1 (6 bases). The V gene's germline CDR1 is SGHTA and CDR2 FQGNSA. V dropped 5 bases and J dropped 0 bases, with 13 bases sitting between them. This CDR3 spans 15 amino acids. The CDR3 spells CASSRRTEMNTEAFF. The CDR3 coding sequence is TGTGCCAGCAGCCGTAGGACAGAAATGAACACTGAAGCTTTCTTT. Looking up the rest from reference TRBV7-2 and TRBJ1-1 gives the full variable domain: GAGVSQSPSNKVTEKGKDVELRCDPISGHTALYWYRQSLGQGLEFLIYFQGNSAPDKSGLPSDRFSAERTGGSVSTLTIQRTQQEDSAVYLCASSRRTEMNTEAFFGQGTRLTVV.

Ten or more counts support this clonotype. This sequence joins TRBV5-6 and TRBJ2-3; 8 nucleotides agree with TRBD2. The CDR3 has 16 amino acids. V was clipped by 1 base and J by 7 bases; unmatched bases: 11. CDR1 is SGHDT and CDR2 is YYEEEE in the germline V gene. The CDR3 DNA follows: TGTGCCAGCAGCTTGTTTCTACTAGCGGACCAGAATACGCAGTATTTT. Protein sequence: CASSLFLLADQNTQYF.